Below are 22 T cell receptor beta chains sequenced from a single sample in a study of T cells after yellow fever vaccination. TCRdb independently ran MiXCR on the 5' RACE reads; one entry per CDR3 protein. The sample carries around 310,000 distinct CDR3 sequences, more than 3% recorded once. The sample consisted of PBMCs, taken on the day of the yellow fever booster vaccination. The receptors here all came from a young man who received the YFV17D yellow fever vaccine.

This clonotype was seen at least ten times. The CDR3 loop is CASSRELPGQWVGGYTF. DNA for the CDR3: TGCGCCAGCAGCCGCGAGCTGCCGGGACAGTGGGTAGGAGGCTACACCTTC. The chain recombines TRBV4-3 with TRBJ1-2; TRBD1 agrees at 7 bases. Germline V CDR1 and CDR2: LGHNA, YSLEER. The CDR3 totals 17 residues. Trimming at V came to 4 bases and at J to 8 bases, leaving 19 bases not matched to a gene.

This clonotype was seen a handful of times. The rearrangement uses TRBV7-8 and TRBJ2-6; D unclear. The germline V and J ends were trimmed by 4 bases and 0 bases, with 13 bases remaining between them. The CDR3 is 17 amino acids. Per germline, CDR1 SGHVS and CDR2 FQNEAQ. The CDR3 loop is CASSSETRSSGANVLTF. In DNA form, the CDR3 reads TGTGCCAGCAGCTCTGAGACGAGGAGCTCTGGGGCCAACGTCCTGACTTTC.

The sample holds a few counts of this clonotype. One end of the junction does not line up with germline, which may come from a read error. The genes are TRBV20-1 and TRBJ2-5, with 8 bases aligning to TRBD2. Per germline, CDR1 DFQATT and CDR2 SNEGSKA (reference sequence). This CDR3 is built from 11 residues. CDR3 sequence reads: CSASGGETKYF. CDR3 nucleotide sequence: TGCAGTGCTTCGGGGGGGGAGACCAAGTACTTC.

Many counts were recorded for this clonotype. The rearrangement joins TRBV20-1 to TRBJ2-3; TRBD2 aligns across 9 bases. Germline CDR1 is DFQATT and CDR2 is SNEGSKA (reference sequence). Trimming took 1 base from V and 4 from J; bases not matched to a gene: 6. CDR3 length: 15 residues. The CDR3 bases are TGCAGTGCTAGAGTGCCTAGCGGGGTCGCAGATACGCAGTATTTT. It yields the protein CSARVPSGVADTQYF.

This clonotype was detected ten times or more. The chain has TRBV12-3 or TRBV12-4 and TRBJ1-2, with TRBD1 identical over 7 bases. The length of the CDR3 is 13 residues. V was pared by 4 bases and J by 4 bases, with 3 bases of the junction left unmatched. Here the CDR3 reads CASSWDSSYGYTF. The CDR3, as DNA: TGTGCCAGCAGTTGGGACAGTTCCTATGGCTACACCTTC.

This clonotype has a count of ten or more. CDR3 in amino acids: CSARGGQFFYEQYF. The CDR3 DNA follows: TGCAGTGCTAGAGGAGGACAGTTCTTCTACGAGCAGTACTTC. The V call is TRBV20-1, the J call TRBJ2-7, with D possibly being TRBD1 (6 bases). CDR1 and CDR2 from the germline V gene are DFQATT and SNEGSKA (reference sequence). V lost 1 base and J lost 3, with 13 bases in between. The CDR3 is made up of 14 amino acids.

In this sample, this clonotype turned up many times. The V call is TRBV12-3 or TRBV12-4, the J call TRBJ1-1; D gene ambiguous. Trimming left V 8 bases short and J 0 bases short, with 7 bases between. CDR3 size: 12 residues. CDR3 residues: CASGEMNTEAFF. The CDR3 DNA sequence: TGTGCCAGCGGCGAGATGAACACTGAAGCTTTCTTT.

This clonotype occurred a few times. This chain uses TRBV5-1 with TRBJ2-2, with D perhaps matching TRBD1 (6 bases). V was clipped by 4 bases and J by 4 bases, with 14 bases between them. Germline V gives CDR1 SGHRS, CDR2 YFSETQ. CDR3 length equals 15 residues. The CDR3 DNA reads TGCGCCAGCAGCCTTAATACAGGGAGCACCGGGGAGCTGTTTTTT. Amino acid sequence: CASSLNTGSTGELFF.

This clonotype was counted only a few times. This chain links TRBV7-9 with TRBJ1-1, with D hard to call. Germline-derived CDR1 and CDR2 are SEHNR and FQNEAQ (reference sequence). The CDR3 runs to 14 residues. The V end lost 2 bases, the J end lost 3 bases, and 10 bases lay between the germline ends. CDR3 region: CASSLQEVDTEAFF. DNA of the CDR3: TGTGCCAGCAGCTTACAGGAAGTTGACACTGAAGCTTTCTTT.

This sequence joins TRBV12-5 and TRBJ2-1, with D tentatively TRBD2 (7 bases). Germline lookup yields CDR1 LGHNT and CDR2 FRNRAP. Trimming shortened V by 6 bases and J by 9 bases, and 12 bases separated the two germline ends. This CDR3 region has 12 residues. The CDR3 DNA reads TGTGCTAGTGGATGGAGGGGGGGTGAGCAGTTCTTC. The encoded protein is CASGWRGGEQFF.

This clonotype was observed many times. The genes are TRBV5-1 and TRBJ1-1, with 8 bases aligning to TRBD1. The CDR3 sequence is 15 residues long. CDR1 and CDR2 (germline): SGHRS, YFSETQ. V shed 4 bases, J shed 1 base, and the junction held 6 bases outside the gene matches. The CDR3 sequence: CASSALTGENTEAFF. The CDR3 DNA reads TGCGCCAGCAGCGCCCTGACAGGGGAGAACACTGAAGCTTTCTTT.

This clonotype was detected only a few times. CDR3 in amino acids: CASSGRARPRSTDTQYF. CDR3 bases: TGTGCCAGCAGCGGAAGGGCTAGGCCCAGGAGCACAGATACGCAGTATTTT. V is TRBV13 and J is TRBJ2-3, with D uncertain. Trimming shortened V by 5 bases and J by 0 bases, and 18 bases separated the two germline ends. The CDR3 runs to 17 residues. Germline-derived CDR1 and CDR2 are PRHDT and FYEKMQ (reference sequence).

This clonotype was observed many times. The chain recombines TRBV5-1 with TRBJ2-3; tentatively, D is TRBD2 (5 bases). The CDR3 spans 16 residues. V was shortened by 4 bases and J by 4 bases, with 19 bases between the two germline ends. Germline V gene lookup returns CDR1 SGHRS and CDR2 YFSETQ. The DNA for the CDR3 is TGCGCCAGCAGCCCTACGGGGAGCGGTCGGCCAGATACGCAGTATTTT. It encodes CASSPTGSGRPDTQYF.

This clonotype was observed many times. The chain is built from TRBV5-1 and TRBJ2-5; D is unresolved. V shed 0 bases and J shed 4 bases, with 10 bases lying between them. Germline V gives CDR1 SGHRS, CDR2 YFSETQ. The length of the CDR3 is 14 residues. The DNA of the CDR3 is TGCGCCAGCAGCTTGGGAGGTGAAAGAGAGACCCAGTACTTC. Protein product: CASSLGGERETQYF.

This clonotype was counted ten times or more. This chain connects TRBV7-2 to TRBJ2-3; 9 positions agree with TRBD1. V dropped 4 bases and J dropped 6; count of bases not matched to a gene: 8. Germline V lookup: CDR1 SGHTA, CDR2 FQGNSA. There are 15 residues in the CDR3. The CDR3 here is CASSSTTDRGDTQYF. The CDR3 DNA sequence: TGTGCCAGCAGCTCCACGACAGACAGGGGGGATACGCAGTATTTT. Full variable domain (missing parts from reference TRBV7-2 and TRBJ2-3): GAGVSQSPSNKVTEKGKDVELRCDPISGHTALYWYRQSLGQGLEFLIYFQGNSAPDKSGLPSDRFSAERTGGSVSTLTIQRTQQEDSAVYLCASSSTTDRGDTQYFGPGTRLTVL.

V gene TRBV12-5 combines with J gene TRBJ2-7, with 7 bases identical to TRBD1. Germline CDR1 and CDR2: LGHNT and FRNRAP. This CDR3 has 13 amino acids. With V trimmed by 2 bases and J by 6 bases, 4 bases remained unmatched. The CDR3 DNA reads TGTGCTAGTGGTTTGTGGACAGGTCGCGAGCAGTACTTC. This sequence encodes CASGLWTGREQYF.

The sample holds a few counts of this clonotype. V is TRBV4-3 and J is TRBJ2-1; 9 bases are shared with TRBD1. Germline CDR1 and CDR2: LGHNA and YSLEER. The CDR3 extends over 15 amino acids. V was pared by 4 bases and J by 3 bases, with 4 bases of the junction left unmatched. CDR3 coding DNA: TGCGCCAGCAGCCTGGACAGGGGTGGCTACAATGAGCAGTTCTTC. Residues: CASSLDRGGYNEQFF.

The V call is TRBV6-2 or TRBV6-3, the J call TRBJ2-1, with D tentatively TRBD1 (5 bases). Trimming took off 6 bases at V and 9 bases at J, with 18 bases between the two ends. Germline values: CDR1 MNHEY, CDR2 SVGEGT. This CDR3 has 14 amino acids. The CDR3 nucleotides read TGTGCCAGCAGCCCCGCTGGGGCCATCGGTGAGCAGTTCTTC. It translates to CASSPAGAIGEQFF.

V is TRBV18 and J is TRBJ1-1; D remains unclear. V lost 3 bases to trimming and J lost 6 bases, with 8 bases between them. Germline CDR1 and CDR2: KGHSH and LQKENI. This CDR3 is 12 amino acids long. The CDR3 protein is CASSPRQAEAFF. CDR3 coding DNA: TGTGCCAGCTCACCTAGGCAGGCTGAAGCTTTCTTT. The complete variable domain, with remaining parts taken from reference TRBV18 and TRBJ1-1, reads NAGVMQNPRHLVRRRGQEARLRCSPMKGHSHVYWYRQLPEEGLKFMVYLQKENIIDESGMPKERFSAEFPKEGPSILRIQQVVRGDSAAYFCASSPRQAEAFFGQGTRLTVV.

This clonotype was observed at least ten times. The chain links TRBV28 to TRBJ1-2; D is undetermined. V was cut by 2 bases and J by 3 bases, with 13 bases left in between. The CDR3 covers 15 residues. Germline V gene lookup returns CDR1 MDHEN and CDR2 SYDVKM. This CDR3 reads CASSLGPEGHYGYTF. As DNA, the CDR3 is TGTGCCAGCAGTTTAGGCCCCGAGGGTCACTATGGCTACACCTTC.

This clonotype was found many times. The chain employs TRBV20-1 and TRBJ1-1, with D possibly being TRBD1 (5 bases). This CDR3 contains 16 residues. Germline CDR1 is DFQATT and CDR2 is SNEGSKA (reference sequence). Between the trimmed V and J ends, which lost 1 base and 8 bases, there was a span of 23 bases. CDR3 DNA sequence: TGCAGTGCTAGAGGGCCCTTCCGGGGCCACTTTCCGGAAGCTTTCTTT. Translated: CSARGPFRGHFPEAFF.

V gene TRBV6-6 combines with J gene TRBJ2-2, with D uncertain. V shed 7 bases and J shed 4 bases, with 7 bases lying between them. The CDR3 is made up of 12 amino acids. Germline V gene data show CDR1 as MNHNY and CDR2 as SVGAGI (reference sequence). CDR3 sequence reads: CASKVFTGELFF. The CDR3 DNA sequence: TGTGCCAGCAAAGTATTCACCGGGGAGCTGTTTTTT.